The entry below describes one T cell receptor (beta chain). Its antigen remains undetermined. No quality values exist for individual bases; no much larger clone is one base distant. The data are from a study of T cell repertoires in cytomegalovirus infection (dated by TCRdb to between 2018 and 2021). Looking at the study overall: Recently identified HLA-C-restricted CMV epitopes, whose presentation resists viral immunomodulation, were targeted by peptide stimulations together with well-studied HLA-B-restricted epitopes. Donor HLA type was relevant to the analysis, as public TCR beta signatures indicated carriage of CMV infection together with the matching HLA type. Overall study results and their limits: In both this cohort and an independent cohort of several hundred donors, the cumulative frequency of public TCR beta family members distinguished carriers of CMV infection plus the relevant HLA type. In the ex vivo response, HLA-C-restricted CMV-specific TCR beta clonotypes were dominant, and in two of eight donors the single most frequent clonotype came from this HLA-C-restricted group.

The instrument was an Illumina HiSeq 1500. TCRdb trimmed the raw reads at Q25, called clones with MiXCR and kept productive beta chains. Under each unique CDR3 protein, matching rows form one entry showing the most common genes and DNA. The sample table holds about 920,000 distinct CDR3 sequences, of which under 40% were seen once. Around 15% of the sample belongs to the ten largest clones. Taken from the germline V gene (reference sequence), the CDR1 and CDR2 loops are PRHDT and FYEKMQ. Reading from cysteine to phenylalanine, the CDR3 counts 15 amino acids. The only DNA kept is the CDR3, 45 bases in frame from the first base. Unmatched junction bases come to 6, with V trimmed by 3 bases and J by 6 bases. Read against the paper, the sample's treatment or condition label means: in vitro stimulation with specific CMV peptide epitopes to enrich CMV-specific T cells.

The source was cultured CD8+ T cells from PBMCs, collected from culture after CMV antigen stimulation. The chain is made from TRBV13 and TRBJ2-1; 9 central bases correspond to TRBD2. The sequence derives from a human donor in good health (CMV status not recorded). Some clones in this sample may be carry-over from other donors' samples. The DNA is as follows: TGTGCCAGCAGCTTTAGCGCTAGCGGGGTCAATGAGCAGTTCTTC. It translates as CASSFSASGVNEQFF. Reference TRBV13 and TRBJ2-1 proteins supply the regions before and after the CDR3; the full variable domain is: AAGVIQSPRHLIKEKRETATLKCYPIPRHDTVYWYQQGPGQDPQFLISFYEKMQSDKGSIPDRFSAQQFSDYHSELNMSSLELGDSALYFCASSFSASGVNEQFFGPGTRLTVL.